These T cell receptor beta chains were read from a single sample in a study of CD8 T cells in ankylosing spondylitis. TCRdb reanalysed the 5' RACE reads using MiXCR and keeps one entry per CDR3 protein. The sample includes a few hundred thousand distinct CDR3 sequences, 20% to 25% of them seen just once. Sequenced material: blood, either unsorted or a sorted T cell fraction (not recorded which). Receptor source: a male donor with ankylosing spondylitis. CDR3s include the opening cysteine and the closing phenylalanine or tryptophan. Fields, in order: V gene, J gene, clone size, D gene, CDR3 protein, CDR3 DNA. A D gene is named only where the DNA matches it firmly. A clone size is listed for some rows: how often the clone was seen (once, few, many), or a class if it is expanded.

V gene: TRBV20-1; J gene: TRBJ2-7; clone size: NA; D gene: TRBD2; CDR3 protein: CSARDGRLAGDEQYF; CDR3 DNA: TGCAGTGCTAGAGATGGTCGGCTAGCGGGAGACGAGCAGTACTTC
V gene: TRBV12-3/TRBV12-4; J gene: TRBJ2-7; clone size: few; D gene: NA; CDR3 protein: CASSLGSGQRHEQYF; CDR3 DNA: TGTGCCAGCAGTTTGGGTTCTGGACAAAGGCACGAGCAGTACTTC
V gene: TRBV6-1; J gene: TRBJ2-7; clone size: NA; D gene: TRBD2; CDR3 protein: CASSGRTSGRGEQYF; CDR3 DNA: TGTGCCAGCAGCGGGAGGACTAGCGGGAGAGGAGAGCAGTACTTC
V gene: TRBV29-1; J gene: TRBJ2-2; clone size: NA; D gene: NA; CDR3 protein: CSVIRNGHGELFF; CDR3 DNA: TGCAGCGTAATCAGGAACGGCCACGGGGAGCTGTTTTTT
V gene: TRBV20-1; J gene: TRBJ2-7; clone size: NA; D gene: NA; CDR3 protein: CSASSGWSSYEQYF; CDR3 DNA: TGCAGTGCTAGCAGCGGGTGGAGCTCCTACGAGCAGTACTTC
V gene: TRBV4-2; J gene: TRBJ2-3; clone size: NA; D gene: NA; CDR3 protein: CASSQVSGTDTQYF; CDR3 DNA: TGTGCCAGCAGCCAAGTTAGCGGAACAGATACGCAGTATTTT
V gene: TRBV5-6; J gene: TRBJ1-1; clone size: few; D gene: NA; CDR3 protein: CASSLRARGMGTEAFF; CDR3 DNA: TGTGCCAGCAGCTTAAGGGCTAGGGGAATGGGCACTGAAGCTTTCTTT
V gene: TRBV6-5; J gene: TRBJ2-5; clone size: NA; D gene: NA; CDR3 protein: CASSYSTGARTETPQYF; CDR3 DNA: TGTGCCAGCAGTTACTCGACTGGGGCTAGGACGGAGACTCCCCAGTACTTC
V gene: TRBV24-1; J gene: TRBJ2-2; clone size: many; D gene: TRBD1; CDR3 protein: CATSDRIGTGNTGELFF; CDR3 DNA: TGTGCCACCAGTGATCGAATTGGGACAGGGAACACCGGGGAGCTGTTTTTT
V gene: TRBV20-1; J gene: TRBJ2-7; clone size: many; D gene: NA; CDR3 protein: CSARSGLTYEQYF; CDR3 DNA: TGCAGTGCTAGGTCTGGGTTAACCTACGAGCAGTACTTC
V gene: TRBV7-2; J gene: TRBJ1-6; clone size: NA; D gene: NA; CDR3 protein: CASSLGTPQNSPLHF; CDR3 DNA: TGTGCCAGCAGCTTGGGGACTCCCCAGAATTCACCCCTCCACTTT
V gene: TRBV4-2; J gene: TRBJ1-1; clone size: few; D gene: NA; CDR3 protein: CASSQDPQEGLEVDTEAFF; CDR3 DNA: TGTGCCAGCAGCCAAGATCCCCAGGAGGGGCTCGAAGTGGACACTGAAGCTTTCTTT
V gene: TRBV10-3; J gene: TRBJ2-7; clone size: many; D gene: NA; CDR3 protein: CAISESTGLSYEQYF; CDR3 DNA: TGTGCCATCAGTGAGTCCACAGGTCTTTCCTACGAGCAGTACTTC
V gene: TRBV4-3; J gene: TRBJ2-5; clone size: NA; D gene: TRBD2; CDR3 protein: CASSQETAGVETQYF; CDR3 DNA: TGCGCCAGCAGCCAAGAAACCGCGGGGGTTGAGACCCAGTACTTC
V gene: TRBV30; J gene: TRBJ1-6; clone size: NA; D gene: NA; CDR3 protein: CAWEGRSDSPLHF; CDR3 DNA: TGTGCCTGGGAGGGGCGCTCGGATTCACCCCTCCACTTT
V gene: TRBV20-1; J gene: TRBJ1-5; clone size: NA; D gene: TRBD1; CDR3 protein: CSAPTRDRAQPQHF; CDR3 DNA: TGCAGTGCTCCGACCCGGGACAGGGCTCAGCCCCAGCATTTT
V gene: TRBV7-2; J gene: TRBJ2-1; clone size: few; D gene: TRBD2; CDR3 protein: CASSFGLENGEQFF; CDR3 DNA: TGTGCCAGCAGCTTCGGACTAGAGAACGGTGAGCAGTTCTTC
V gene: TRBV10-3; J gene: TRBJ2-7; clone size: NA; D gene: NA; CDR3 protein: CAISEQDSYEQYF; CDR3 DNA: TGTGCCATCAGTGAACAGGACTCCTACGAGCAGTACTTC
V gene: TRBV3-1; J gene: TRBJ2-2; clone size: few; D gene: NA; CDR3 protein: CASSHRQVLTGELFF; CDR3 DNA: TGTGCCAGCAGCCACCGACAGGTCCTCACCGGGGAGCTGTTTTTT
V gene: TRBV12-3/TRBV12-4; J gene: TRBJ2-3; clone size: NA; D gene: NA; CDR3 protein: CASSLRWGFRTDTQYF; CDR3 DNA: TGTGCCAGCAGTTTACGTTGGGGATTCCGCACAGATACGCAGTATTTT
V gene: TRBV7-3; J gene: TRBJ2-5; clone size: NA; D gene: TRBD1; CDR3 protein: CASSYQTGGETQYF; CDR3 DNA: TGTGCCAGCAGCTACCAGACAGGGGGGGAGACCCAGTACTTC
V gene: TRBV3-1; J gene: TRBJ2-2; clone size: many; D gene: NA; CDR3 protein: CASSQVYPGELFF; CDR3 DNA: TGTGCCAGCAGCCAAGTCTACCCCGGGGAGCTGTTTTTT
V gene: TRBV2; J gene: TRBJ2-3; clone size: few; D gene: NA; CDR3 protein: CASSETRWSTDTQYF; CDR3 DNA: TGTGCCAGCAGTGAGACTCGTTGGAGCACAGATACGCAGTATTTT